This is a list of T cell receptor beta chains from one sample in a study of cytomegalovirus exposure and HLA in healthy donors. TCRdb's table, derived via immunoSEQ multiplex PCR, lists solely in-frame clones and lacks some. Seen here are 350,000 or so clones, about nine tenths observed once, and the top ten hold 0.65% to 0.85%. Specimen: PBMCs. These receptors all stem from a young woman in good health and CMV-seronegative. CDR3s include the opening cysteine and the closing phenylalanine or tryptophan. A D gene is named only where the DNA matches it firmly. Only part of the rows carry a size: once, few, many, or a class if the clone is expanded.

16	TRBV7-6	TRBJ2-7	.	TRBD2	CASSLDPLAGSYEQYF	TGTGCCAGCAGCTTAGATCCGCTAGCGGGTTCCTACGAGCAGTACTTC
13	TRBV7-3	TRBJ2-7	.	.	CASSSGLNYEQYF	TGTGCCAGCAGCTCGGGACTTAACTACGAGCAGTACTTC
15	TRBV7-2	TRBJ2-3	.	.	CASSLGTLEGYTQYF	TGTGCCAGCAGCTTAGGGACCCTGGAGGGTTATACGCAGTATTTT
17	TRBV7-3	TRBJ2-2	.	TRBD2	CASSPRLAGGLAGELFF	TGTGCCAGCAGCCCCCGACTAGCGGGAGGGCTTGCCGGGGAGCTGTTTTTT
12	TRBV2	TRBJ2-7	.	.	CASSESDYEQYF	TGTGCCAGCAGTGAGTCAGACTACGAGCAGTACTTC
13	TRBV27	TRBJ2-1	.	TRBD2	CASSWGGLNEQFF	TGTGCCAGCAGTTGGGGGGGACTCAATGAGCAGTTCTTC
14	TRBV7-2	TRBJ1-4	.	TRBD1	CASSLVAGGEKLFF	TGTGCCAGCAGCTTAGTGGCAGGGGGTGAAAAACTGTTTTTT
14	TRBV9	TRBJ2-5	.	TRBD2	CASSPRGTTETQYF	TGTGCCAGCAGCCCCCGAGGGACTACAGAGACCCAGTACTTC
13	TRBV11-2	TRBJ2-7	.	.	CASSLVLDYEQYF	TGTGCCAGCAGCTTAGTCTTAGACTACGAGCAGTACTTC
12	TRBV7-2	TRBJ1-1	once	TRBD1	CASRRQGTEAFF	TGTGCCAGCAGACGACAGGGCACTGAAGCTTTCTTT
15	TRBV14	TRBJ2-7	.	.	CASSPSRVQWHEQYF	TGTGCCAGCAGCCCGTCCAGGGTTCAATGGCACGAGCAGTACTTC
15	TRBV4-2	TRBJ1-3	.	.	CASSEEEGSGNTIYF	TGTGCCAGCAGCGAAGAGGAGGGGTCTGGAAACACCATATATTTT
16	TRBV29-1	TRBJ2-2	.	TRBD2	CSVHSGLAGGAGELFF	TGCAGCGTTCATTCCGGACTAGCGGGAGGCGCCGGGGAGCTGTTTTTT
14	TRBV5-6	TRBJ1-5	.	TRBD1	CASRPWTGYQPQHF	TGTGCCAGCAGACCCTGGACAGGCTATCAGCCCCAGCATTTT
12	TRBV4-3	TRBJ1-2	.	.	CASSRGKVGYTF	TGCGCCAGCAGCCGCGGTAAAGTTGGCTACACCTTC
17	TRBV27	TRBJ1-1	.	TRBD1	CASSLRRIGTDNTEAFF	TGTGCCAGCAGTTTACGGCGCATCGGGACAGACAACACTGAAGCTTTCTTT
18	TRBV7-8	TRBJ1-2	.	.	CASSPRAGLDSTNYGYTF	TGTGCCAGCAGCCCACGAGCGGGGTTGGACAGTACTAACTATGGCTACACCTTC
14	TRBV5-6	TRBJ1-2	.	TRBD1	CASRRRDRAGGYTF	TGTGCCAGCAGGCGGCGGGACAGGGCAGGTGGCTACACCTTC
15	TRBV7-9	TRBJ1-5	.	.	CASRDGTTGNQPQHF	TGTGCCAGCAGGGATGGGACTACGGGCAATCAGCCCCAGCATTTT
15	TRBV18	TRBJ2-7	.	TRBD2	CASSSWTSGSNEQYF	TGTGCCAGCTCATCATGGACTAGCGGGAGTAACGAGCAGTACTTC
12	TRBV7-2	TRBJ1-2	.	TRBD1	CASSSQGAGYTF	TGTGCCAGCAGCTCACAGGGGGCTGGCTACACCTTC